This entry lists 28 T cell receptor beta chains sequenced from one sample in a study of T cells after yellow fever vaccination. Each CDR3 protein gets one entry after TCRdb re-called the 5' RACE reads with MiXCR. This sample yields approximately 34,000 distinct CDR3 sequences, of which less than 8.5% are seen a single time; about 20% belongs to the top ten. The sample was PBMCs, either bulk or a sorted T-cell subset (CD4+, CD8+, memory, or dextramer-sorted; not recorded which), taken on the day of the first yellow fever vaccination. All receptors come from a man aged 18 to 35 who received the YFV17D yellow fever vaccine.

This clonotype was seen repeatedly, ten times or more. The rearrangement uses TRBV6-1 and TRBJ1-1, with D perhaps matching TRBD1 (6 bases). CDR3 length: 15 residues. CDR1 is MNHNS and CDR2 is SASEGT in the germline V gene. V dropped 5 bases and J dropped 4 bases, with 17 bases sitting between them. CDR3 amino acids: CASSPQQGPGTEAFF. CDR3 DNA sequence: TGTGCCAGCAGTCCCCAACAGGGTCCGGGCACTGAAGCTTTCTTT.

This clonotype showed up many times. The chain carries TRBV20-1 and TRBJ2-1, with D perhaps TRBD2 (6 bases). The length of the CDR3 is 14 residues. The V end lost 6 bases, the J end lost 3 bases, and 15 bases lay between the germline ends. CDR1 and CDR2 from the germline V gene are DFQATT and SNEGSKA (reference sequence). The CDR3 DNA reads TGCAGTGCCGCAACTAGCCTTTTCTACAATGAGCAGTTCTTC. This sequence encodes CSAATSLFYNEQFF.

The sample holds many counts of this clonotype. The rearrangement links TRBV6-4 to TRBJ2-2; D possibly corresponds to TRBD1 (5 bases). CDR3 length equals 16 residues. The germline CDR1 and CDR2 sequences are MRHNA and SNTAGT. With 4 bases removed from V and 4 bases from J, the gap between germline ends came to 16 bases. CDR3 DNA sequence: TGTGCCAGCAGTGTATCCACCCAGGGCGGCACCGGGGAGCTGTTTTTT. This encodes CASSVSTQGGTGELFF.

Many counts were recorded for this clonotype. V is TRBV24-1 and J is TRBJ2-3; D possibly corresponds to TRBD2 (7 bases). This CDR3 contains 14 residues. The V gene's germline CDR1 is KGHDR and CDR2 SFDVKD. The V end lost 4 bases, the J end lost 10 bases, and 17 bases lay between the germline ends. Written as DNA, the CDR3 is TGTGCCACCAGTGACCCTCCCGGGGAGGGGGCGCAGTATTTT. Protein sequence: CATSDPPGEGAQYF.

The V call is TRBV30, the J call TRBJ1-1; D not certain. The germline CDR1 and CDR2 sequences are GTSNPN and SVGIG (reference sequence). The CDR3 contains 13 residues. Trimming left V 5 bases short and J 5 bases short, with 15 bases between. DNA of the CDR3: TGTGCCTGGGAGGGTTCCCTGGGGACTGAAGCTTTCTTT. Its protein is CAWEGSLGTEAFF.

This clonotype was detected many times. This sequence joins TRBV2 and TRBJ2-3; D possibly matches TRBD1 or TRBD2 (5 bases each). CDR1 SNHLY and CDR2 FYNNEI come from the germline V gene. The CDR3 sequence is 14 residues long. V gave up 3 bases and J gave up 4 bases, with 11 bases separating them. The CDR3 loop is CASSERGHADTQYF. CDR3 DNA: TGTGCCAGCAGTGAGAGGGGCCACGCAGATACGCAGTATTTT.

This clonotype was seen repeatedly, ten times or more. The rearrangement links TRBV5-1 to TRBJ2-2; TRBD2 is a possible D gene (6 bases). V dropped 4 bases and J dropped 3 bases, with 16 bases sitting between them. The length of the CDR3 is 16 residues. CDR1 and CDR2 (germline): SGHRS, YFSETQ. The CDR3 DNA follows: TGCGCCAGCAGCCGTAGACTAGGCCCGTACACCGGGGAGCTGTTTTTT. Its translation: CASSRRLGPYTGELFF. The full variable domain, with the rest looked up from reference TRBV5-1 and TRBJ2-2, is KAGVTQTPRYLIKTRGQQVTLSCSPISGHRSVSWYQQTPGQGLQFLFEYFSETQRNKGNFPGRFSGRQFSNSRSEMNVSTLELGDSALYLCASSRRLGPYTGELFFGEGSRLTVL.

To note about this clonotype: The CDR3 carries no conserved terminal phenylalanine or tryptophan, so it likely arises from a read error. The CDR3 DNA reads TGCGCCAGCAGTTCAGACCTGGGACTAGCGTCCGGGGAGCTGTTTCTT. It codes for CASSSDLGLASGELFL. V is TRBV5-1 and J is TRBJ2-2, with 10 bases fitting TRBD2. The CDR3 is 16 amino acids. J gave up 6 bases and V 5 bases, and 10 bases lay outside the gene matches. CDR1 SGHRS and CDR2 YFSETQ come from the germline V gene.

This clonotype counts as medium-sized (0.01 to 0.1%). The genes are TRBV20-1 and TRBJ2-5; 9 nucleotides align to TRBD2. This CDR3 is 16 amino acids long. Germline CDR1 reads DFQATT; CDR2 reads SNEGSKA (reference sequence). V lost 1 base, J lost 1 base, and 7 bases stayed unmatched. The chain's CDR3 is CSARGGLAGSQETQYF. CDR3 in DNA: TGCAGTGCTAGAGGGGGGCTAGCGGGGAGCCAAGAGACCCAGTACTTC.

This clonotype was counted at least ten times. The V gene is TRBV11-2, the J gene TRBJ2-7, with 7 nucleotides matching TRBD2. Trimming cost V 5 bases and J 5 bases; bases outside gene matches: 9. This CDR3 is 14 amino acids long. CDR1 is SGHAT and CDR2 is FQNNGV in the germline V gene. CDR3 DNA sequence: TGTGCCAGCAGCCTTGGGGGAGGGAGCAACGAGCAGTACTTC. This gives the protein CASSLGGGSNEQYF.

In its sample, this clonotype was seen many times. This chain connects TRBV5-1 to TRBJ2-7, with unresolved D. The CDR3 spans 11 residues. The germline gives CDR1 SGHRS, CDR2 YFSETQ. V lost 0 bases and J lost 6, with 4 bases in between. The CDR3 DNA reads TGCGCCAGCAGCTTGGTTAGCGAGCAGTACTTC. Translating gives CASSLVSEQYF.

This clonotype has at least ten counts. This sequence joins TRBV6-5 and TRBJ2-2; TRBD2 aligns across 10 bases. V lost 6 bases, J lost 6 bases, and 10 bases stayed unmatched. Germline V gene sequence: CDR1 MNHEY, CDR2 SVGAGI. The CDR3 loop spans 16 amino acids. The CDR3 region is CASSRPSGGLSGELFF. As DNA, the CDR3 is TGTGCCAGCAGCCGACCTAGCGGGGGTCTCTCCGGGGAGCTGTTTTTT.

The chain is built from TRBV12-3 or TRBV12-4 and TRBJ2-3, with a weak D call TRBD1 (6 bases). The CDR3 runs to 14 residues. Trimming pared 5 bases from V and 2 bases from J, leaving 11 bases between. CDR3 nucleotides: TGTGCCAGCAGTCCCCGGGACAACACAGATACGCAGTATTTT. Translation: CASSPRDNTDTQYF.

This clonotype was recorded at least ten times. This chain connects TRBV7-2 to TRBJ2-5; 7 nucleotides align to TRBD1. V lost 7 bases, J lost 2 bases, and 7 bases stayed unmatched. This CDR3 is built from 14 residues. Germline loops: CDR1 SGHTA, CDR2 FQGNSA. The chain's CDR3 is CASNRGQAQETQYF. The CDR3 DNA reads as TGTGCCAGCAACCGTGGACAGGCTCAAGAGACCCAGTACTTC.

This clonotype is termed medium-sized (0.01 to 0.1%). V is TRBV6-4 and J is TRBJ2-1, with TRBD2 identical over 10 bases. Germline CDR1 MRHNA, CDR2 SNTAGT. The length of the CDR3 is 15 residues. The V segment lost 0 bases and the J segment 6 bases; nucleotides outside the gene matches: 2. CDR3 loop: CASSDSAGGPNEQFF. The CDR3 bases are TGTGCCAGCAGTGACTCAGCGGGGGGGCCCAATGAGCAGTTCTTC.

This clonotype was counted at least ten times. J is TRBJ2-1 and V is TRBV6-5; 9 bases align to TRBD1. Unmatched junction bases numbered 13, after V lost 2 bases and J lost 2 bases. Germline V gives CDR1 MNHEY, CDR2 SVGAGI. This CDR3 is 19 amino acids long. DNA of the CDR3: TGTGCCAGCAGTTACAGGGAACCTTCGGGACAGGGCCCCTACAATGAGCAGTTCTTC. Translation: CASSYREPSGQGPYNEQFF.

This clonotype was detected many times. This chain connects TRBV29-1 to TRBJ2-1, with a tentative D call TRBD2 (5 bases). Germline CDR1 is SQVTM and CDR2 is ANQGSEA. Trimming cost V 0 bases and J 0 bases, with 12 bases left between them. The CDR3 is made up of 16 amino acids. The CDR3 reads CSVEEDRGRSYNEQFF. In DNA form, the CDR3 reads TGCAGCGTTGAAGAAGATCGCGGGCGCTCCTACAATGAGCAGTTCTTC.

The sample holds many counts of this clonotype. V and J are TRBV10-2 and TRBJ2-2, with D perhaps TRBD1 (5 bases). Germline V CDR1 and CDR2: WSHSY, SAAADI. The CDR3 is made up of 14 amino acids. Trimming took 8 bases from V and 1 from J, leaving 11 bases between them. In DNA form, the CDR3 reads TGCGCCAGCCGATTGACAGTGAACACCGGGGAGCTGTTTTTT. Translating gives CASRLTVNTGELFF.

The chain has TRBV7-3 and TRBJ1-6; possible D gene TRBD1, 5 bases. The CDR3 is made up of 16 amino acids. The V end was cut by 1 base, the J end by 6 bases, with 13 bases between. Germline loops: CDR1 SGHTA, CDR2 FQGTGA. CDR3: CASSLNPTGGNSPLHF. The CDR3 DNA reads TGTGCCAGCAGCTTAAACCCGACGGGGGGTAATTCACCCCTCCACTTT.

This clonotype was seen repeatedly, ten times or more. Mismatch with germline at one junction end may stem from a read error. The V and J genes are TRBV12-3 or TRBV12-4 and TRBJ2-2; either TRBD1 or TRBD2 may fit D (5 bases each). The CDR3 length is 12 residues. In DNA form, the CDR3 reads TGTGCCAGCCCGTTATTAACGAAAGGGGAGCTTTTT. It specifies CASPLLTKGELF.

This clonotype was observed many times. This chain connects TRBV2 to TRBJ2-1; D is unclear. V was trimmed by 5 bases and J by 1 base, leaving 9 bases between them. The germline V gene encodes CDR1 SNHLY and CDR2 FYNNEI. The CDR3 is 14 amino acids. CDR3 sequence reads: CASSPSSSYNEQFF. The CDR3 DNA follows: TGTGCCAGCAGTCCGTCGAGTTCCTACAATGAGCAGTTCTTC.

The chain has TRBV5-1 and TRBJ1-2, with 9 bases that match TRBD1. After removal of 4 bases from V and 0 bases from J, the junction contained 10 bases not matched to a gene. Germline V CDR1 and CDR2: SGHRS, YFSETQ. The CDR3 extends over 17 amino acids. The CDR3 nucleotides are TGCGCCAGCAGCGGAACAGGGGGCCGCGGGGCTAACTATGGCTACACCTTC. This encodes CASSGTGGRGANYGYTF. The full variable domain, in which reference TRBV5-1 and TRBJ1-2 provide the parts outside the CDR3, is KAGVTQTPRYLIKTRGQQVTLSCSPISGHRSVSWYQQTPGQGLQFLFEYFSETQRNKGNFPGRFSGRQFSNSRSEMNVSTLELGDSALYLCASSGTGGRGANYGYTFGSGTRLTVV.

This clonotype was recorded at least ten times. V and J are TRBV11-2 and TRBJ2-5, with 9 bases aligning to TRBD2. Germline V gives CDR1 SGHAT, CDR2 FQNNGV. This CDR3 region has 14 residues. The trim removed 6 bases at V and 5 bases at J, leaving 7 bases unmatched. In nucleotides, the CDR3 is TGTGCCAGCAGGTCACTAGCGGGCGGGGAGACCCAGTACTTC. Protein product: CASRSLAGGETQYF.

This clonotype counts as medium-sized. This sequence joins TRBV24-1 and TRBJ2-3; TRBD2 aligns across 12 bases. Germline CDR1 is KGHDR and CDR2 is SFDVKD. Trimming at V came to 3 bases and at J to 4 bases, leaving 7 bases not matched to a gene. The CDR3 has 17 residues. The CDR3 region has the DNA TGTGCCACCAGTGATCCGTTGGGACTAGCGGGCGCAGATACGCAGTATTTT. It is translated as CATSDPLGLAGADTQYF.

This clonotype was seen repeatedly, ten times or more. The chain couples TRBV2 to TRBJ2-3; no clear D. Looked up from germline, CDR1 is SNHLY and CDR2 is FYNNEI. The CDR3 spans 14 residues. The V gene lost 7 bases and the J gene lost 0 bases, with 11 bases spanning the gap. DNA for the CDR3: TGTGCCAGCAAAGCAGCCAGCAGCACAGATACGCAGTATTTT. Translated: CASKAASSTDTQYF.

This clonotype appeared many times. The chain links TRBV4-1 to TRBJ2-3; 9 bases match TRBD2. V was pared by 2 bases and J by 2 bases, with 11 bases of the junction left unmatched. CDR1 MGHRA and CDR2 YSYEKL come from the germline V gene. The CDR3 has 18 residues. In DNA form, the CDR3 reads TGCGCCAGCAGCCAACTTCCGGGACTAGCATCCACCACAGATACGCAGTATTTT. Its translation is CASSQLPGLASTTDTQYF.

Ten or more counts support this clonotype. The chain is built from TRBV24-1 and TRBJ2-3; 7 bases map to TRBD2. The CDR3 spans 13 residues. Trimming took 4 bases from V and 7 from J; bases not matched to a gene: 4. The germline CDR1 and CDR2 sequences are KGHDR and SFDVKD. Written as DNA, the CDR3 is TGTGCCACCAGTGACGGACTAGGATATACGCAGTATTTT. Translating it yields CATSDGLGYTQYF.

Note on this clonotype: A much more abundant neighbour one base away suggests this may be a read error. The rearrangement links TRBV9 to TRBJ2-1; 7 positions match TRBD1. CDR1 is SGDLS, CDR2 YYNGEE, per germline. Trimming at V came to 5 bases and at J to 0 bases, leaving 8 bases not matched to a gene. This CDR3 is 16 amino acids long. The DNA for the CDR3 is TGTGCCAGCAGTGAGAACAGGGGCAGCTCCTACAATGAGCAGTTCTTC. This sequence encodes CASSENRGSSYNEQFF.